The sequence of this T cell receptor (beta chain) was determined in a study of blood T cells in healthy people across ages (dated by TCRdb to the mid-2010s). Describing the broader study: In model experiments, template switching captured about one uniquely barcoded TCR beta cDNA molecule for every two T cells. Age-related changes in TCR beta repertoire diversity were measured in the study by deep sequencing normalized with unique cDNA molecular identifiers. The donors were split into four age groups: young (average around 15 years), middle-aged (roughly 39), aged (more than 60) and long-lived (approximately 80). To avoid experimental bias, donors of different ages were spread randomly across the sequencing lanes. The study analyzed two additional independent replicas of 1 million unique cDNA reads from the same blood draw for two donors, one aged 18 to 30 and one aged 80 or older.

Systemically healthy Caucasian individuals from Russia, 35 to 50 in total and aged roughly 6 to 100 years, were included as donors. Each donor gave approximately 9.3 milliliters of peripheral blood, collected into EDTA-treated Vacutainer tubes. PBMCs were isolated by Ficoll-Paque density-gradient centrifugation, with at least 7 million obtained per sample. Trizol reagent was used to extract total RNA from the PBMCs, yielding at least 5 micrograms per sample. Naive CD45RAhigh/CD27high T cell percentages were measured by flow cytometry on a PBMC aliquot from every donor. The full study reports these points: The CMV infection status of donors was not known, potentially confounding age-related changes in expanded clonotypes. Total diversity estimates from one million sequenced T cells were considered lower bounds and underestimates. Observed TCR beta diversity per million T cells fell roughly linearly with age, and a significant reduction was already apparent by age around 40. Since profiling was done on bulk unsorted PBMCs, naive and antigen-experienced compartments could not be conclusively compared. Compared with the aged group, the long-lived group had more naive CD4+ T cells, fewer expanded clones and increased TCR diversity, a pattern suggesting age selection. A strong correlation was found between observed TCR beta diversity and the percentage of naive T cells measured by flow cytometry.

The library was prepared using 5' RACE. The sequencer was an Illumina HiSeq 2500. The second PCR ran for about 6 to 12 cycles and used a J-beta primer mix along with a sample-barcoded 5' primer. A unique molecular identifier was introduced onto each TCR beta cDNA molecule by a template-switch 5' adaptor carrying 12 random nucleotides. Each sample yielded at least 2.5 million CDR3-containing paired-end reads. The Mint cDNA synthesis kit, primed by a TRBC-specific oligonucleotide, was used to synthesize first-strand cDNA from all RNA. All cDNA was treated with uracil-DNA glycosylase and then went through a first 18-cycle PCR with the universal primers M1SS and BC2_uni_R. Per the original workflow: For normalization, 1 million high-quality reads, each with a distinct molecular identifier, were randomly selected from each sample. Instead of being binned into consensus sequences, reads with shared molecular identifiers were discarded. MiTCR, set to a Q25 quality threshold and the strictest error-elimination algorithm, was used for CDR3 identification, clonotype clustering and error correction. Lower-bound total TCR beta diversity was estimated with a nonparametric unseen species model using Euler transformation. TCRdb reprocessed the public reads (quality trimming at Q25 with fastp, clone calling with MiXCR) and kept in-frame beta chains. For every CDR3 protein sequence, its rows merge into one entry that carries the most common genes and DNA. Here the V and J calls rest on TCRdb's processing, not on the authors' analysis. A total of about 1.6 million distinct CDR3 sequences appear in this sample, around 35% of them only once. The ten largest clones capture about 11% of the sample.

This clonotype was detected only a few times. Its antigen is currently not known. Base-call qualities are not available, and no considerably larger clone is one nucleotide away. The sequence derives from a woman aged 30 to 39 in good health. Sequences were obtained from blood.

The CDR3 region reads CASTPLGETFYNEQFF. The nucleotide sequence is TGTGCCAGCACTCCCTTGGGGGAGACCTTCTACAATGAGCAGTTCTTC. Recombination connected TRBV28 to TRBJ2-1; the D call could be TRBD1 or TRBD2, with each sharing 5 bases. The CDR3 runs 16 amino acids, cysteine and phenylalanine included. Kept here is only the CDR3 DNA, which spans 48 bases and is read in frame from base 1. Taken from the germline V gene, the CDR1 and CDR2 loops are MDHEN and SYDVKM. V is clipped by 7 bases and J by 3 bases, and the sequence between their germline boundaries is 19 bases long.